Following are 9 T cell receptor beta chains from one sample sequenced in a study of cytomegalovirus exposure and HLA in healthy donors. The primer mix had 60 Vbeta and 13 Jbeta primers. Clones were sequenced by immunoSEQ multiplex PCR, and TCRdb holds only the in-frame ones, with some missing. This sample has about 140,000 clones; around four fifths occur once, and the top ten carry around 2%. Specimen: PBMCs. The receptors come from a woman between 40 and 55 years old in good health and CMV-seronegative.

The chain has TRBV6-5 and TRBJ2-2, with 10 bases matching TRBD1. Germline V gene sequence: CDR1 MNHEY, CDR2 SVGAGI. The length of the CDR3 is 14 residues. V trimming: 6 bases; J trimming: 6 bases; junction bases outside the gene matches: 4. The CDR3 reads CASSGQGGAGELFF. In DNA, the CDR3 is TGTGCCAGCAGCGGACAGGGGGGGGCCGGGGAGCTGTTTTTT.

The genes are TRBV5-4 and TRBJ2-7; 7 bases fit TRBD1. Germline trimming cut 4 bases from V and 6 bases from J; bases unmatched to any gene: 10. Per the germline V gene, CDR1 is SGHNT and CDR2 is YYREEE (reference sequence). The CDR3 has 14 residues. This CDR3 is CASSPETGIGEQYF. The CDR3 bases are TGTGCCAGCAGCCCGGAGACAGGGATTGGCGAGCAGTACTTC.

The chain has TRBV9 and TRBJ2-3, with D perhaps matching TRBD1 (6 bases). Trimming stripped 7 bases from V and 1 base from J, with 13 bases between. This CDR3 has 14 amino acids. The germline gives CDR1 SGDLS, CDR2 YYNGEE. CDR3 loop: CASGGPTGTDTQYF. CDR3 sequence (DNA): TGTGCCAGCGGGGGCCCAACAGGCACAGATACGCAGTATTTT.

The sample holds a few counts of this clone. V gene TRBV13 combines with J gene TRBJ1-5; no reliable D call. Germline V gives CDR1 PRHDT, CDR2 FYEKMQ (reference sequence). The length of the CDR3 is 12 residues. The ends were cut back, 5 bases at V and 4 bases at J, with 6 bases in the middle. The DNA for the CDR3 is TGTGCCAGCAGCCTAAATAATCAGCCCCAGCATTTT. Residues: CASSLNNQPQHF.

In the case of this clone: An end of the junction does not agree with germline; a read error may underlie this. This chain's CDR3 is CASSLIARYVYTF. The CDR3, as DNA: TGTGCCAGCAGTTTAATAGCCCGCTATGTCTACACCTTC. This chain joins TRBV28 and TRBJ1-2; D is uncertain. The CDR3 length is 13 residues. Germline loops: CDR1 MDHEN, CDR2 SYDVKM.

The rearrangement uses TRBV4-2 and TRBJ2-7; D is possibly TRBD2 (6 bases). Trimming took 3 bases from V and 7 from J, leaving 22 bases between them. The CDR3 extends over 16 amino acids. Per the germline V gene, CDR1 is LGHNA and CDR2 is YNFKEQ. The CDR3 sequence is CASSHYDGPGGGEQYF. The CDR3 coding sequence is TGTGCCAGCAGCCATTATGACGGACCCGGGGGTGGGGAGCAGTACTTC.

This clone occurred a few times. This chain links TRBV7-3 with TRBJ1-1; weak D call: TRBD1 (5 bases). The CDR3 loop spans 13 amino acids. V dropped 5 bases and J dropped 11 bases, with 18 bases sitting between them. CDR1 and CDR2 (germline): SGHTA, FQGTGA. DNA for the CDR3: TGTGCCAGCAGCCTCGCAAGGGGTGATGGCGCTTTCTTT. Translation gives CASSLARGDGAFF.

The chain carries TRBV5-6 and TRBJ2-7, with 12 bases lining up with TRBD2. The length of the CDR3 is 19 residues. In germline, CDR1 is SGHDT, CDR2 YYEEEE. V shed 3 bases and J 4 bases; nucleotides not matched to a gene: 17. CDR3 sequence reads: CASSSIPSGRAWGYYEQYF. CDR3 sequence (DNA): TGTGCCAGCAGCTCAATACCTAGCGGGAGGGCCTGGGGGTATTACGAGCAGTACTTC.

This clone was counted only a few times. The chain links TRBV20-1 to TRBJ1-6; 7 nucleotides align to TRBD1. This CDR3 is 11 amino acids long. Trimming took 6 bases from V and 16 from J; bases not matched to a gene: 9. Germline loops: CDR1 DFQATT, CDR2 SNEGSKA (reference sequence). The CDR3 here is CSAPGTEGLHF. The CDR3 region has the DNA TGCAGTGCCCCCGGGACAGAAGGACTCCACTTT.